The entry below describes one T cell receptor beta chain. This clonotype has only a few counts. Its specific antigen is unknown. Base qualities are missing; no much larger clone stands one base away. The library was prepared using PCR. The run used a NextSeq 500. Preparation of bulk TCR libraries followed a previously described approach, with the TCR primers listed in Table S5. Purification of total RNA was performed with the Qiagen AllPrep DNA/RNA kit. Before any analysis, reads coming from multiple sequencing runs of the same library were combined into one pool. In the paper's pipeline: Reads were retained only if the reads had an exact TCR constant sequence, and the retained reads were trimmed to 150 nt and grouped according to their 12-nt molecular barcodes. Reads inside each barcode group were sub-clustered using a 15% Levenshtein threshold, and a quality-weighted consensus sequence was constructed for each RNA molecule. Non-functional sequences were filtered out, along with any lower-count sequence sitting one edit away from another sequence. Barcode sub-clusters with fewer than 20% of the maximum read count were removed, based on fitting two negative binomial distributions. TCRdb trimmed the raw reads at Q25, called clones with MiXCR and kept productive beta chains. One record per CDR3 amino acid sequence lists the most common genes and DNA. Here the V and J calls rest on TCRdb's processing, not on the authors' analysis. The sample includes around 470,000 distinct CDR3 sequences, with about 25% observed a single time. Of the sample, 0.7% to 0.9% is held by the ten largest clones.

The data were obtained in a study of molecular identifiers for immune sequencing clone quantification listed by TCRdb under 2018. Some background on the complete study: For a replicate experiment, RNA from roughly 20,000 or 100,000 naive CD8 T cells was divided into five aliquots, of which four were sequenced. This methods study used CD8 T cells to benchmark TCR RNA copy counting and molecular-identifier clustering-based TCR repertoire sequencing (MIDCIRS). Overall study outcomes, separate from this receptor: In CMV-specific effector cells, clones with more than 20 RNA copies contained over 99% of molecules, whereas in naive cells such clones contained under 1% of molecules. Identical TCR molecules sharing a barcode could cause highly expanded clone sizes to be underestimated. Approximately 2.7 recovered TCR RNA copies per cell were obtained by modeling, versus approximately 9 by digital PCR, implying a capture efficiency of about 30%. Spiked-in Jurkat TCR RNA equivalent to a single cell was reported to be detectable even among 850,000 to 1,000,000 naive CD8 T cells. When barcode sub-clustering was omitted, TCR diversity was inflated by chimeric consensus sequences, with chimeras reaching as high as 47%. The naive libraries included spiked-in Jurkat TCR RNA (10 copies' worth), and this RNA is not part of the donor repertoire.

Trimmed from V: 5 bases; trimmed from J: 5 bases; junction bases lacking a gene match: 5. CDR3 length: 14 amino acids, cysteine to phenylalanine. Of all the DNA, just the CDR3 is kept, 42 bases in frame from base 1. Naive CD8 T cell libraries were made from roughly 21,000 to 960,000 sorted cells using 10%, 30% or 50% of purified RNA. On a BD FACSAria II, naive CD8 T cells were FACS-sorted as CD8+CD4-CCR7+CD45RA+ and collected into RLT Plus buffer. Around 10 TCR copies' worth of Jurkat RNA were spiked into about 20,000-1,000,000 naive CD8 T cell samples to test detection sensitivity. CD8 T cells were enriched with RosetteSep CD8+ T Cell Enrichment Cocktail and Ficoll-Paque, followed by ACK red cell lysis.

Recombination joined TRBV12-3 or TRBV12-4 with TRBJ2-5, with 10 junctional bases fitting TRBD1. The clonotype was recovered from a human donor in good health. Some libraries in this study had Jurkat cell RNA spiked in. The sequenced sample consisted of naive CD8+ T cells from blood, with Jurkat cell RNA spiked in. What the cell subset or site label conveys for this sample: FACS-sorted CD8+CD4-CCR7+CD45RA+ naive T cells. The CDR3 region: CASSVDRGLETQYF. In nucleotide form, the sequence is TGTGCCAGCAGTGTGGACAGGGGGTTGGAGACCCAGTACTTC.